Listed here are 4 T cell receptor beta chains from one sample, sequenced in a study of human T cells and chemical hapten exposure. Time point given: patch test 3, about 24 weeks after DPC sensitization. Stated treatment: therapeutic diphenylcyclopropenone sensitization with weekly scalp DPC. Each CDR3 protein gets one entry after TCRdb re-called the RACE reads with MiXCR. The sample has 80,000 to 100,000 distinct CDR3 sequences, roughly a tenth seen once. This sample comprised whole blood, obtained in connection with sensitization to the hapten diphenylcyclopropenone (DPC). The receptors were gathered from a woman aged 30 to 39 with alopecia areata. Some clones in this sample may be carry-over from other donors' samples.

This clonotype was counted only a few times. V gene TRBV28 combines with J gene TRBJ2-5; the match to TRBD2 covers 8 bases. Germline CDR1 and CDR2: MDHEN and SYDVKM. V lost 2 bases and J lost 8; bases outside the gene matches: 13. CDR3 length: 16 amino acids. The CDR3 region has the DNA TGTGCCAGCAGTTTAAGGCTAGCGGGCCCCCAGGGCACCCAGTACTTC. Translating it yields CASSLRLAGPQGTQYF.

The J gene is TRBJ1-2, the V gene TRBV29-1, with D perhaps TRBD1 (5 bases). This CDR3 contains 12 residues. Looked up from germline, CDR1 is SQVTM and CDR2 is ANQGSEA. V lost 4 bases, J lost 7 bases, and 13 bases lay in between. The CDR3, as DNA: TGCAGCGTTGGATATCAGGGTCTTGGCTACACCTTC. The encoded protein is CSVGYQGLGYTF. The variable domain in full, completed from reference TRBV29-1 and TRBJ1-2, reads SAVISQKPSRDICQRGTSLTIQCQVDSQVTMMFWYRQQPGQSLTLIATANQGSEATYESGFVIDKFPISRPNLTFSTLTVSNMSPEDSSIYLCSVGYQGLGYTFGSGTRLTVV.

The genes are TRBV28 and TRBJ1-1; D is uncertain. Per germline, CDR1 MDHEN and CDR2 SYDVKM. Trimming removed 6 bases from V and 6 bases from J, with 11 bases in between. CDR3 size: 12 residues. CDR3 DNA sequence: TGTGCCAGCAGGGACCCAGGTTCTGAAGCTTTCTTT. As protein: CASRDPGSEAFF.

The CDR3 sequence: CASSQELNLRGQNIQYF. CDR3 sequence (DNA): TGCGCCAGCAGCCAAGAGTTGAATTTGAGGGGGCAAAACATTCAGTACTTC. The chain combines TRBV4-1 with TRBJ2-4, with TRBD1 identical over 7 bases. CDR1 MGHRA and CDR2 YSYEKL come from the germline V gene. V lost 0 bases, J lost 5 bases, and 10 bases stayed unmatched. The CDR3 runs to 17 residues.